The entry below describes one TCR beta chain. The antigen is undetermined. The sample belongs to a study of T cell responses to AZD1222 COVID-19 vaccine. Points from the study as a whole: Of the AZD1222 recipients, only six or seven were seropositive at baseline. The donor group comprised mostly white British people and more females; the analysis possibly underestimated clonal diversity.

Clones were read by immunoSEQ multiplex PCR, and TCRdb kept only the in-frame ones, dropping some. The sample consists of 130,000 to 150,000 clones, 75% to 95% of them appearing once. The CDR3 has 13 amino acids. V gave up 5 bases and J gave up 4 bases; unmatched junction bases: 4. Germline V gene lookup returns CDR1 MNHEY and CDR2 SMNVEV (reference sequence). The receptor was derived from an adult in good health. The chain is built from TRBV27 and TRBJ1-1; TRBD1 agrees at 7 bases. Specimen: peripheral blood, collected on day 0 of MenACWY control vaccination. CDR3 protein: CASSPRQGTEAFF. DNA of the CDR3: TGTGCCAGCAGTCCCCGACAGGGCACTGAAGCTTTCTTT.